This T cell receptor (beta chain) was recovered during a study of long-term antiretroviral therapy in people with HIV. Study observations and caveats: Participants lacked recorded data on ART adherence, viral resistance or therapy changes.

None of the participants with HIV were treated outside the United States. This clone is a singleton in its sample. The antigen is undetermined. The CDR3 covers 14 residues. Germline V lookup: CDR1 MNHEY, CDR2 SVGAGI. Deletions cut 4 bases from V and 15 bases from J, with 22 bases between. A v3.0 immunoSEQ assay was performed at survey level. Samples were sequenced targeting about 35,000-50,000 T-cell genomes each. Using immunoSEQ multiplex PCR, the repertoire was profiled, and TCRdb retains in-frame clones only, with some absent. Of around 40,000 clones in the sample, 80% to 90% were seen once. The input for sequencing was unsorted PBMCs, taken just before starting antiretroviral therapy. The gene calls are TRBV6-5 and TRBJ2-1, with D possibly being TRBD1 (5 bases). This TCR was recovered from a woman younger than 30 with HIV. CDR3 nucleotides: TGTGCCAGCAGTTGGGGCTCTTCGGGCCCTCCCACGTTCTTC. Translating gives CASSWGSSGPPTFF.